The next 32 T cell receptor beta chains were all read from a single sample in a study of blood T cell repertoires in COVID-19 (TCRdb year 2020). Receptors were amplified or captured by the immunoSEQ multiplex PCR assay. The source is immuneACCESS, and TCRdb retained only in-frame sequences with V and J called. Part of the clones is not carried over; for the studies checked, unresolved V genes explain less than half of this, and the remainder is unexplained. Across this sample there are approximately 260,000 clones, with 70% to 90% seen only once. Under 7% of the sample belongs to the ten largest clones. Sequencing was carried out using PBMCs or T cells enriched from blood (not recorded which). These TCRs come from a woman aged 45-59 years who had been exposed to COVID-19.

CDR3 DNA sequence: TGTGCCAGCAGCTTAGATAGGCGAGAGGATGAGCAGTTCTTC. This codes for CASSLDRREDEQFF. V is TRBV7-9 and J is TRBJ2-1; D gene unclear. CDR3 size: 14 residues. Trimming cost V 1 base and J 8 bases, with 12 bases left between them. The germline V gene has CDR1 SEHNR and CDR2 FQNEAQ (reference sequence).

The chain employs TRBV5-1 and TRBJ2-7, with 11 bases lining up with TRBD2. Germline assignment: CDR1 SGHRS and CDR2 YFSETQ. V trimming: 4 bases; J trimming: 7 bases; junction bases outside the gene matches: 10. The CDR3 spans 15 residues. The DNA for the CDR3 is TGCGCCAGCAGCCCATCGACTAGCGGGGCTCCGGAGCAGTACTTC. Protein: CASSPSTSGAPEQYF.

In its sample, this clone was seen once. The V and J genes are TRBV2 and TRBJ1-1, with D hard to call. Germline values: CDR1 SNHLY, CDR2 FYNNEI. Trimming took 7 bases from V and 1 from J, leaving 10 bases between them. This CDR3 contains 13 residues. The CDR3 nucleotides are TGTGCCAGCACCGAGGGAGGGAACACTGAAGCTTTCTTT. Its translation: CASTEGGNTEAFF.

This clone was observed once. The V call is TRBV7-9, the J call TRBJ1-3; tentative D call: TRBD1 (5 bases). V dropped 1 base and J dropped 0 bases, with 10 bases sitting between them. The CDR3 loop spans 16 amino acids. Germline-derived CDR1 and CDR2 are SEHNR and FQNEAQ (reference sequence). The CDR3 DNA is TGTGCCAGCAGCTTAGGGACATTTTACTCTGGAAACACCATATATTTT. Translated, it gives CASSLGTFYSGNTIYF.

V gene TRBV7-8 combines with J gene TRBJ1-5; D might be TRBD1 (6 bases). The CDR3 runs 17 residues. V lost 1 base and J 5 bases, leaving 18 bases between the germline ends. From germline, CDR1 is SGHVS and CDR2 FQNEAQ. The CDR3 region is CASSLGVTGPFHQPQHF. The CDR3 DNA is TGTGCCAGCAGCTTAGGTGTGACAGGCCCTTTCCATCAGCCCCAGCATTTT.

This clone was counted a few times. V gene TRBV11-2 combines with J gene TRBJ2-5, with TRBD1 matching over 9 bases. V trimming: 5 bases; J trimming: 6 bases; junction bases outside the gene matches: 7. Germline V gene lookup returns CDR1 SGHAT and CDR2 FQNNGV. The CDR3 covers 14 residues. The DNA of the CDR3 is TGTGCCAGCAGCCGGACAGGGGCGGCGAAGACCCAGTACTTC. This codes for CASSRTGAAKTQYF.

The chain is built from TRBV5-1 and TRBJ1-2; D is unclear. The CDR3 has 13 amino acids. The germline V gene encodes CDR1 SGHRS and CDR2 YFSETQ. V dropped 5 bases and J dropped 6 bases, with 14 bases sitting between them. CDR3 region: CASRVSLGNGYTF. The CDR3 DNA sequence: TGCGCCAGCAGAGTCTCACTGGGCAATGGCTACACCTTC.

The chain couples TRBV19 to TRBJ2-7; 9 positions agree with TRBD1. The V gene's germline CDR1 is LNHDA and CDR2 SQIVND (reference sequence). J lost 3 bases, V lost 5 bases, and 5 bases had no gene match. The CDR3 spans 14 residues. The DNA of the CDR3 is TGTGCCAGTAGTGCGGGACAGGGACGCTACGAGCAGTACTTC. Its protein product is CASSAGQGRYEQYF.

This rearrangement joins TRBV29-1 to TRBJ1-2; TRBD1 agrees at 8 bases. V dropped 2 bases and J dropped 5; count of bases not matched to a gene: 4. Germline V lookup: CDR1 SQVTM, CDR2 ANQGSEA. The CDR3 extends over 13 amino acids. In nucleotides, the CDR3 is TGCAGCGTTGAAACCAGGGGGCATTATGGCTACACCTTC. It encodes CSVETRGHYGYTF.

The chain has TRBV27 and TRBJ1-1; D is uncertain. This CDR3 is 13 amino acids long. The ends were cut back, 2 bases at V and 5 bases at J, with 9 bases in the middle. Germline CDR1 is MNHEY and CDR2 is SMNVEV (reference sequence). The CDR3 coding sequence is TGTGCCAGCAGTTTAATTGGTCAGACTGAAGCTTTCTTT. It specifies CASSLIGQTEAFF.

V gene TRBV24-1 combines with J gene TRBJ2-3; tentative D call: TRBD2 (7 bases). The CDR3 loop spans 13 amino acids. Between the trimmed V and J ends, which lost 5 bases and 6 bases, there was a span of 11 bases. Germline CDR1 reads KGHDR; CDR2 reads SFDVKD. CDR3 sequence: CATSVGGPDTQYF. For the CDR3, the DNA is TGTGCCACCAGTGTGGGGGGGCCCGATACGCAGTATTTT.

This chain uses TRBV7-2 with TRBJ2-3; D possibly corresponds to TRBD2 (6 bases). The ends were cut back, 5 bases at V and 5 bases at J, with 17 bases in the middle. Germline V gives CDR1 SGHTA, CDR2 FQGNSA. This CDR3 is built from 15 residues. CDR3 in DNA: TGTGCCAGCAGCCAGGTCGGGAGTCGTCAAGATACGCAGTATTTT. Translation gives CASSQVGSRQDTQYF. The full variable domain, rest sourced from reference TRBV7-2 and TRBJ2-3, is GAGVSQSPSNKVTEKGKDVELRCDPISGHTALYWYRQSLGQGLEFLIYFQGNSAPDKSGLPSDRFSAERTGGSVSTLTIQRTQQEDSAVYLCASSQVGSRQDTQYFGPGTRLTVL.

This chain connects TRBV5-5 to TRBJ1-4, with 8 bases lining up with TRBD1. Germline V gene lookup returns CDR1 SGHKS and CDR2 YYEKEE (reference sequence). The CDR3 totals 15 residues. Trimming removed 4 bases from V and 4 bases from J; junction bases left unmatched: 6. The CDR3 DNA is TGTGCCAGCAGCACCACAGGGGGATTTAATGAAAAACTGTTTTTT. Translated: CASSTTGGFNEKLFF.

This clone has only a few counts. The chain has TRBV2 and TRBJ2-3; TRBD1 aligns across 8 bases. V dropped 6 bases and J dropped 3; count of bases not matched to a gene: 8. The V gene's germline CDR1 is SNHLY and CDR2 FYNNEI. This CDR3 comprises 15 residues. Here the CDR3 DNA reads TGTGCCAGCAGAGACAGGGGAGGTAGTACAGATACGCAGTATTTT. Translation gives CASRDRGGSTDTQYF.

The chain combines TRBV27 with TRBJ2-3; 11 positions agree with TRBD2. After removal of 6 bases from V and 0 bases from J, the junction contained 8 bases not matched to a gene. Germline CDR1 reads MNHEY; CDR2 reads SMNVEV (reference sequence). The length of the CDR3 is 17 residues. DNA of the CDR3: TGTGCCAGCAGAAATAGCGGGGGGGCGCCTAGCACAGATACGCAGTATTTT. Its translation: CASRNSGGAPSTDTQYF.

This chain uses TRBV4-2 with TRBJ2-7; 9 bases map to TRBD2. Germline CDR1 and CDR2: LGHNA and YNFKEQ. The CDR3 has 15 residues. V lost 0 bases to trimming and J lost 3 bases; unmatched junction nucleotides: 3. In DNA, the CDR3 is TGTGCCAGCAGCCAAGACCTAGCGGGGAGCTACGAGCAGTACTTC. Translated: CASSQDLAGSYEQYF.

The V and J genes are TRBV9 and TRBJ2-1, with a tentative D call TRBD1 (6 bases). Germline loops: CDR1 SGDLS, CDR2 YYNGEE. V was clipped by 5 bases and J by 9 bases, with 18 bases between them. The CDR3 covers 14 residues. CDR3 bases: TGTGCCAGCAGGAGACATGAGGGGGTTCGTGAGCAGTTCTTC. Translation: CASRRHEGVREQFF.

This clone appeared once. The chain carries TRBV24-1 and TRBJ2-3, with 12 bases fitting TRBD1. This CDR3 contains 17 residues. CDR1 and CDR2 from the germline V gene are KGHDR and SFDVKD. V lost 5 bases and J lost 6; bases outside the gene matches: 11. For the CDR3, the DNA is TGTGCCACCAGTGCTCCCTCGGGACAGGGGGCAGGGGATACGCAGTATTTT. Translating gives CATSAPSGQGAGDTQYF.

The CDR3 region has the DNA TGTGCCAGCAGTTTGCTCCACAGGGGAGCTGAAGCTTTCTTT. This codes for CASSLLHRGAEAFF. The chain recombines TRBV27 with TRBJ1-1; 7 bases are shared with TRBD1. Germline V gene data show CDR1 as MNHEY and CDR2 as SMNVEV (reference sequence). V trimming: 3 bases; J trimming: 6 bases; junction bases outside the gene matches: 7. This CDR3 is 14 amino acids long.

This clone has a handful of counts. The CDR3 loop reads CASSGRGALNTEAFF. CDR3 sequence (DNA): TGTGCCAGCAGTGGGAGGGGCGCTCTGAACACTGAAGCTTTCTTT. The V gene is TRBV6-2 or TRBV6-3, the J gene TRBJ1-1, with a weak D call TRBD1 (5 bases). The CDR3 runs to 15 residues. Germline V lookup: CDR1 MNHEY, CDR2 SVGEGT. V was cut by 5 bases and J by 0 bases, with 13 bases left in between.

The CDR3 region has the DNA TGTGCCAGCAGACTGGACAGAATGAACACTGAAGCTTTCTTT. This sequence encodes CASRLDRMNTEAFF. The genes are TRBV6-4 and TRBJ1-1; TRBD1 might be the D (6 bases). The V gene lost 6 bases and the J gene lost 0 bases, with 11 bases spanning the gap. This CDR3 is built from 14 residues. Germline CDR1 MRHNA, CDR2 SNTAGT.

The chain joins TRBV30 to TRBJ2-7; 9 positions match TRBD1. Per germline, CDR1 GTSNPN and CDR2 SVGIG (reference sequence). The junction had 10 bases not matched to a gene; V was cut back by 5 bases and J by 5 bases. The CDR3 covers 14 residues. This CDR3 reads CAWGTGTGRHEQYF. The CDR3 DNA reads as TGTGCCTGGGGAACCGGGACAGGGAGGCACGAGCAGTACTTC.

V and J are TRBV20-1 and TRBJ1-1; the D is unclear. V dropped 3 bases and J dropped 0 bases, with 11 bases sitting between them. CDR1 and CDR2 (germline): DFQATT, SNEGSKA (reference sequence). The CDR3 totals 14 residues. CDR3 nucleotides: TGCAGTGCTAGTTTATGGGGAGTGAACACTGAAGCTTTCTTT. Translation gives CSASLWGVNTEAFF.

The chain is built from TRBV7-2 and TRBJ2-7; tentatively, D is TRBD2 (5 bases). The CDR3 is 15 amino acids. Germline lookup yields CDR1 SGHTA and CDR2 FQGNSA. The ends were cut back, 1 base at V and 3 bases at J, with 13 bases in the middle. CDR3 coding DNA: TGTGCCAGCAGCTTAGACGGGGTTCTTTACTACGAGCAGTACTTC. Protein sequence: CASSLDGVLYYEQYF.

The rearrangement links TRBV18 to TRBJ1-1; D uncertain. Between the trimmed V and J ends, which lost 8 bases and 3 bases, there was a span of 13 bases. Germline V gives CDR1 KGHSH, CDR2 LQKENI. CDR3 size: 13 residues. The CDR3 DNA sequence: TGTGCCAGCCTTCCATCACGGGACACTGAAGCTTTCTTT. It yields the protein CASLPSRDTEAFF.

The chain couples TRBV6-2 or TRBV6-3 to TRBJ1-1, with 7 bases fitting TRBD1. V lost 4 bases to trimming and J lost 6 bases; unmatched junction nucleotides: 5. CDR1 MNHEY and CDR2 SVGEGT come from the germline V gene. CDR3 size: 13 residues. CDR3 region: CASSFDRAAEAFF. The CDR3 bases are TGTGCCAGCAGTTTTGACAGGGCCGCTGAAGCTTTCTTT.

The chain carries TRBV5-1 and TRBJ2-2; no clear D. Trimming shortened V by 3 bases and J by 1 base, and 7 bases separated the two germline ends. Looked up from germline, CDR1 is SGHRS and CDR2 is YFSETQ. This CDR3 is 14 amino acids long. The CDR3 sequence: CASSYNRNTGELFF. DNA of the CDR3: TGCGCCAGCAGCTATAACAGGAACACCGGGGAGCTGTTTTTT.

V and J are TRBV7-3 and TRBJ2-3; 15 bases map to TRBD2. Germline V gene sequence: CDR1 SGHTA, CDR2 FQGTGA. This CDR3 has 17 residues. Trimming removed 4 bases from V and 4 bases from J; junction bases left unmatched: 6. CDR3 region: CASSSRGTSGGSDTQYF. DNA of the CDR3: TGTGCCAGCAGCTCCCGAGGGACTAGCGGGGGGTCAGATACGCAGTATTTT. The full variable domain, with the rest looked up from reference TRBV7-3 and TRBJ2-3, is GAGVSQTPSNKVTEKGKYVELRCDPISGHTALYWYRQSLGQGPEFLIYFQGTGAADDSGLPNDRFFAVRPEGSVSTLKIQRTERGDSAVYLCASSSRGTSGGSDTQYFGPGTRLTVL.

The chain carries TRBV28 and TRBJ1-6; D is uncertain. CDR3 length equals 15 residues. Per germline, CDR1 MDHEN and CDR2 SYDVKM. V was trimmed by 8 bases and J by 0 bases, leaving 11 bases between them. In nucleotides, the CDR3 is TGTGCCAGCGTAGACGGGAGCTCCTATAATTCACCCCTCCACTTT. Its translation: CASVDGSSYNSPLHF.

The V call is TRBV5-1, the J call TRBJ2-1, with a weak D call TRBD2 (5 bases). The CDR3 contains 11 residues. The V gene's germline CDR1 is SGHRS and CDR2 YFSETQ. The V end was cut by 6 bases, the J end by 8 bases, with 9 bases between. The CDR3 protein is CASTTDYEQFF. Here the CDR3 DNA reads TGCGCCAGCACGACGGACTATGAGCAGTTCTTC.

The rearrangement uses TRBV13 and TRBJ1-3; no firm D call. CDR3 size: 15 residues. Trimming took off 5 bases at V and 0 bases at J, with 11 bases between the two ends. Germline V CDR1 and CDR2: PRHDT, FYEKMQ (reference sequence). CDR3 nucleotides: TGTGCCAGCAGCCTGAGCGCCAACTCTGGAAACACCATATATTTT. This sequence encodes CASSLSANSGNTIYF.

The V call is TRBV10-2, the J call TRBJ1-1; D perhaps matches TRBD1 (6 bases). Trimming took 0 bases from V and 5 from J, leaving 10 bases between them. This CDR3 contains 14 residues. Looked up from germline, CDR1 is WSHSY and CDR2 is SAAADI. DNA for the CDR3: TGCGCCAGCAGTGAGTCGGGGCAGGGGACTGAAGCTTTCTTT. Protein sequence: CASSESGQGTEAFF.